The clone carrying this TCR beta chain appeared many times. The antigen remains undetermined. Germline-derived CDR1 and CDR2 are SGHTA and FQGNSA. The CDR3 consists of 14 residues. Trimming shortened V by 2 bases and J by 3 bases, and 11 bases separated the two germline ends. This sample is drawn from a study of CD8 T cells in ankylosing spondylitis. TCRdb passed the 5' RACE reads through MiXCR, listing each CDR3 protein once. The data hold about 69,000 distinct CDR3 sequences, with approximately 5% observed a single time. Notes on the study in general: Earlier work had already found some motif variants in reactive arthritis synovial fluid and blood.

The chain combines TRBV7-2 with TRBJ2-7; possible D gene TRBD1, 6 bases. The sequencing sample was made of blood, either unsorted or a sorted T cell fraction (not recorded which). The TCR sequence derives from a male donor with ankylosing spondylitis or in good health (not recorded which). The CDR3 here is CASSLTTGLYEQYF. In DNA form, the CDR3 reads TGTGCCAGCAGCTTAACAACAGGGCTCTACGAGCAGTACTTC.